The rows below give T cell receptor beta chains drawn from one sample of a study of technical replicates of blood from a few donors. Here immunoSEQ multiplex PCR was the method, and the copy in TCRdb shows in-frame clones only, minus some. The sample records 79,000 or so clones, roughly 90% being singletons. Sequences were obtained from T cells isolated from PBMCs. The receptors come from a human donor in good health. CDR3s include the opening cysteine and the closing phenylalanine or tryptophan. Fields, in order: clone size, V gene, D gene, J gene, CDR3 DNA, CDR3 protein. The D gene is left open where the match is weak. Size is stated for part of the rows, as once, few or many counts, or as a class when the clone is expanded.

>.|TRBV19|TRBD2|TRBJ2-3
TGTGCCAGTAGCCCCTCTAGCGGGAGCACAGATACGCAGTATTTT
CASSPSSGSTDTQYF
>.|TRBV7-9|.|TRBJ1-2
TGTGCCAGCAGCTTAGCTACTTGGACACTAAGCTACACCTTC
CASSLATWTLSYTF
>.|TRBV10-3|.|TRBJ1-4
TGTGCCATCATTTGTCAGGGGATGAGGGAAAAACTGTTTTTT
CAIICQGMREKLFF
>few|TRBV5-4|TRBD1|TRBJ2-5
TGTGCCAGCAGCCTCGACAGGGCAGAGACCCAGTACTTC
CASSLDRAETQYF
>.|TRBV11-2|.|TRBJ2-1
TGTGCCAGCGAGACTGAGCGGACGAATGAGCAGTTCTTC
CASETERTNEQFF
>.|TRBV10-1|TRBD2|TRBJ2-7
TGCGCCAGCAGTGAGTCTCCCCCGGGGGGGGAGCAGTACTTC
CASSESPPGGEQYF
>once|TRBV7-9|TRBD2|TRBJ2-2
TGTGCCAGCAGCAAGACAGGACTAGCCCGTGGGGAGCTGTTTTTT
CASSKTGLARGELFF
>.|TRBV19|.|TRBJ1-5
TGTGCCAGTATCGGGGAAAGCAATCAGCCCCAGCATTTT
CASIGESNQPQHF
>.|TRBV9|TRBD2|TRBJ2-1
TGTGCCAGCAGCCAAGCGGGGGGCTCCTACAATGAGCAGTTCTTC
CASSQAGGSYNEQFF
>.|TRBV15|.|TRBJ2-3
TGTGCCACCAGCACAGGGGCCTTCATTACAGATACGCAGTATTTT
CATSTGAFITDTQYF
>.|TRBV10-3|TRBD1|TRBJ2-3
TGTGCCATCTCTGCGGACAGGGGGCTAGATACGCAGTATTTT
CAISADRGLDTQYF
>.|TRBV5-1|TRBD1|TRBJ1-5
TGCGCCAGCAGCGTTGGGACAGGACCCATTGACCAGCCCCAGCATTTT
CASSVGTGPIDQPQHF
>.|TRBV7-8|.|TRBJ2-3
TGTGCCAGCAGCTTGAAAGAGACTAGACGTACGCAGTATTTT
CASSLKETRRTQYF
>few|TRBV19|TRBD2|TRBJ2-5
TGTGCCAGTAGTATTTTAGCGGGGGGGCGCCAAGAGACCCAGTACTTC
CASSILAGGRQETQYF
>.|TRBV9|TRBD2|TRBJ2-3
TGTGCCAGCAGCGCTATGGGCGGGACTAGCGCAGATACGCAGTATTTT
CASSAMGGTSADTQYF
>.|TRBV27|TRBD1|TRBJ1-6
TGTGCCAGCAGTTTATCCTCCAGGGGGATTAATTCACCCCTCCACTTT
CASSLSSRGINSPLHF
>.|TRBV5-4|TRBD2|TRBJ2-1
TGTGCCAGCTCAGCGGGGGGCACTGACAATGAGCAGTTCTTC
CASSAGGTDNEQFF
>.|TRBV14|TRBD2|TRBJ2-2
TGTGCCAGCAGCCACCTCGGAGCGGGAGGGGAAACCGGGGAGCTGTTTTTT
CASSHLGAGGETGELFF
>.|TRBV9|TRBD1|TRBJ2-5
TGTGCCAGCAGCTCTCGGACAGGGGGAGAGACCCAGTACTTC
CASSSRTGGETQYF
>.|TRBV11-2|TRBD1|TRBJ2-7
TGTGCCAGCAGCGGACAGGGCTCCTACTACGAGCAGTACTTC
CASSGQGSYYEQYF
>.|TRBV7-8|TRBD1|TRBJ2-2
TGTGCCAGCAGCTTATTTGCACAGGGGGCCGGGGAGCTGTTTTTT
CASSLFAQGAGELFF
>.|TRBV2|.|TRBJ1-4
TGTGCCAGCTCCCCGGACCGAGGGCAAGTCGGACTGTTTTTT
CASSPDRGQVGLFF
>.|TRBV18|TRBD2|TRBJ2-1
TGTGCCAGCTCACCACCCTCTGGGACTAGCGGGGCTATATACAATGAGCAGTTCTTC
CASSPPSGTSGAIYNEQFF
>.|TRBV7-9|TRBD1|TRBJ2-7
TGTGCCAGCAGTTCGCCGGGACAGCCCTCCTACGAGCAGTACTTC
CASSSPGQPSYEQYF
>.|TRBV28|TRBD2|TRBJ2-5
TGTGCCAGCAGTTTCCCCAAACCGACAGGTATTCCTAGCGGGAGTCCCCAAGAGACCCAGTACTTC
CASSFPKPTGIPSGSPQETQYF
>.|TRBV4-1|.|TRBJ1-1
TGCGCCAGCAGCCAAGATCCCCAGGGGAACACTGAAGCTTTCTTT
CASSQDPQGNTEAFF
>.|TRBV7-2|.|TRBJ2-1
TGTGCCAGCAGCTTAGTTGCTACCGACAATGAGCAGTTCTTC
CASSLVATDNEQFF
>.|TRBV11-3|TRBD1|TRBJ1-1
TGTGCCAGCACTCTCCCGGGACAGGAAGCTTTCTTT
CASTLPGQEAFF
>.|TRBV25-1|.|TRBJ1-1
TGTGCCAGCAGTGAATTCGGGGTGGTCACTGAAGCTTTCTTT
CASSEFGVVTEAFF
>.|TRBV6-5|.|TRBJ1-3
TGTGCCAGCAGTTCCGTTAACTCTGGAAACACCATATATTTT
CASSSVNSGNTIYF
>.|TRBV5-4|TRBD2|TRBJ2-5
TGTGCCAGCAGCCTGGGGGGGGTCGAGACCCAGTACTTC
CASSLGGVETQYF
>.|TRBV4-1|.|TRBJ1-4
TGCGCCAGCAGCCAAGATATACAGGGAGGGGAAAAACTGTTTTTT
CASSQDIQGGEKLFF
>.|TRBV28|.|TRBJ2-1
TGTGCCAGCAGTACGACAGGAGTTTTATCCTACAATGAGCAGTTCTTC
CASSTTGVLSYNEQFF
>few|TRBV13|.|TRBJ1-5
TGTGCCAGCAGCCTACAGGGTATTGGGAGCAATCAGCCCCAGCATTTT
CASSLQGIGSNQPQHF
>once|TRBV27|TRBD1|TRBJ1-5
TGTGCCAGCAGTCCTCGGACAGGTGGCAATCAGCCCCAGCATTTT
CASSPRTGGNQPQHF
>.|TRBV10-3|TRBD2|TRBJ2-3
TGTGCCATCAGTGACACTAGCGGGACCGATACGCAGTATTTT
CAISDTSGTDTQYF
>.|TRBV7-6|.|TRBJ2-6
TGTGCCAGCAGTCAATTAGGGGGATCATCCCTCGACGTCCTGACTTTC
CASSQLGGSSLDVLTF
>.|TRBV27|.|TRBJ2-7
TGTGCCAGCAGTTTATACCAGGGGGGCGAATACGAGCAGTACTTC
CASSLYQGGEYEQYF
>.|TRBV5-1|.|TRBJ1-4
TGCGCCAGCAGCTGGGCGACAGATACAACTAATGAAAAACTGTTTTTT
CASSWATDTTNEKLFF
>.|TRBV9|TRBD2|TRBJ2-7
TGTGCCAGCAGCAGGACTAGTAGCTCCTACGAGCAGTACTTC
CASSRTSSSYEQYF
>.|TRBV4-2|TRBD1|TRBJ2-2
TGTGCCAGCAGCGTAGGGGGCGAGGACACCGGGGAGCTGTTTTTT
CASSVGGEDTGELFF
>.|TRBV29-1|.|TRBJ2-5
TGCAGCGTTGATGTGGGGCGCGAAGAGACCCAGTACTTC
CSVDVGREETQYF
>.|TRBV19|TRBD1|TRBJ2-7
TGTGCCAGTAGTCAGGGGGCGAGGTACGAGCAGTACTTC
CASSQGARYEQYF